What follows describes a single T cell receptor (beta chain). No cognate antigen has been identified for it. The library was obtained by 5' RACE. Each TCR library was prepared from about 3,400 ng of total RNA. For each sample, cDNA synthesis was carried out in eight separate reactions using SMARTScribe reverse transcriptase. During cDNA synthesis, template switching introduced unique molecular identifiers that contained a 6-nucleotide sample barcode. TCRalpha and TCRbeta cDNA was amplified by two nested PCRs of approximately 17 and 9 cycles, with bead purification after each PCR. Before amplification, the cDNA was treated with uracil DNA-glycosylase and purified using the QIAquick PCR purification kit. In the second PCR, Illumina TruSeq-compatible adapters and sample-specific barcodes were added. Library quality and concentration were assessed using TapeStation and Qubit, and approximately 5 ng of each library was pooled. Pooled libraries were sequenced on an Illumina HiSeq2500 single-index Rapid Run with 2 x 100 bp reads and custom sequencing primers. The study's own analysis went as follows. PCR and sequencing errors were corrected by UMI-based consensus assembly using MiGEC version 1.2.6. MiXCR version 2.1.1 was used to carry out V(D)J alignment, clonotype assembly and CDR3 extraction. To normalise gene usage, clonotype sharing and MAIT/NKT TCR abundance, the top 1000, 10 000 and 20 000 clonotypes in each sample were analysed. After downsampling to 27 000 UMIs, diversity was calculated as the inverse Simpson index using the vegan R package. Paired Mann-Whitney U tests were applied to discordant twin pairs, with Benjamini-Hochberg correction for multiple testing. One entry per CDR3 protein sequence results from the TCRdb reprocessing of the reads, with DNA left out. The V and J calls here are based on TCRdb, not the publication. In this sample's table one finds over 120,000 distinct CDR3 sequences. Clones ranked in the top ten supply over 1% of the sample.

The CDR3 covers 12 residues, taking in both the cysteine and the phenylalanine. The DNA sequence is not available. From a lookup of the germline V gene, CDR1 and CDR2 are SQVTM and ANQGSEA. This specimen comes from a study of monozygotic twins with inflammatory bowel disease (dated by TCRdb to the late 2010s). Some background on the complete study: In total, roughly 28 monozygotic twin pairs made up the full study: 19 Danish pairs, all IBD-discordant, plus nine German pairs, of which four were IBD-concordant and five were IBD-discordant. The search for disease-associated traits relied mainly on comparing IBD patients with their genetically identical healthy co-twins within discordant pairs. Each individual had, on average, about 151 000 unique TCRalpha sequences and 181 000 unique TCRbeta sequences available for analysis.

An approximately 2.5 ml peripheral blood sample was drawn into PAXgene tubes per donor and stored at -80°C. Total RNA was isolated from whole blood with the PAXgene blood miRNA kit on an automated QIAcube, without T cell sorting. Peripheral blood from monozygotic twin pairs concordant or discordant for inflammatory bowel disease was subjected to deep TCRalpha and TCRbeta repertoire profiling with unique molecular barcoding. Smoking habits were recorded for all twin pairs, with individuals classified as current, former or never smokers. The investigation overall reported the following: IBD patients had lower TCRbeta repertoire diversity, measured by the inverse Simpson index, than their healthy co-twins. The analysis was unable to tell different T cell subtypes apart. Repertoire similarity did not differ between concordant and discordant twins, possibly due to limited statistical power. IBD patients shared fewer clonotypes with other individuals than healthy twins did, most markedly in patients showing signs of disease activity. The results gave no support for a single strong signal or clonotype linked to IBD. Differing immunosuppressive treatments among patients may have added background noise and inter-individual variability to the repertoires.

The sequence was collected from a human donor with ulcerative colitis or Crohn's disease, or a healthy co-twin of an affected twin (not recorded which). The chain joins TRBV29-1 to TRBJ2-2. The sample comprised blood. CDR3 loop: CSVQQTTGELFF.